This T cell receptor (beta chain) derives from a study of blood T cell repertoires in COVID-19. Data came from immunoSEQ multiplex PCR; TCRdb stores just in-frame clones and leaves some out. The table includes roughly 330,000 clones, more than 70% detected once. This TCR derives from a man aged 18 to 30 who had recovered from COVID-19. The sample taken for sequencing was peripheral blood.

CDR3 residues: CAWSVRGSGEAFF. CDR3 nucleotide sequence: TGTGCCTGGAGTGTACGGGGGTCCGGTGAAGCTTTCTTT. The V gene is TRBV30, the J gene TRBJ1-1; possibly TRBD1 for D (5 bases). CDR1 GTSNPN and CDR2 SVGIG come from the germline V gene (reference sequence). Trimming pared 0 bases from V and 7 bases from J, leaving 12 bases between. CDR3 size: 13 residues.